The 26 T cell receptor beta chains below all came from one sample that was sequenced in a study of T cells in Graves' hyperthyroidism and ophthalmopathy. Regions amplified from RNA transcripts were the TCR beta CDR3 regions. HTBI primers were the set used in a first-round RT-PCR of the TCR CDR3. TCRdb processed the multiplex PCR reads anew with MiXCR; each CDR3 protein has one entry. The data contain about 380,000 distinct CDR3 sequences, more than 14% of them seen just once; the ten biggest clones take up about 20%. Sequencing was done on a sample of blood. These receptors originate from a woman in her 30s with Graves' ophthalmopathy.

This clonotype was counted ten times or more. This chain connects TRBV20-1 to TRBJ2-2; either TRBD1 or TRBD2 may supply D (5 bases each). Trimming cost V 0 bases and J 0 bases, with 11 bases left between them. CDR1 DFQATT and CDR2 SNEGSKA come from the germline V gene (reference sequence). The CDR3 has 16 residues. This CDR3 is CSARDHGTTNTGELFF. As DNA, the CDR3 is TGCAGTGCTAGAGATCATGGGACGACGAACACCGGGGAGCTGTTTTTT.

This clonotype was picked up many times. The V gene is TRBV2, the J gene TRBJ1-5; TRBD1 might be the D (5 bases). The CDR3 length is 13 residues. V was clipped by 3 bases and J by 7 bases, with 10 bases between them. CDR1 SNHLY and CDR2 FYNNEI come from the germline V gene. CDR3 nucleotide sequence: TGTGCCAGCAGTGACAGGGTGGGACAGCCCCAGCATTTT. It is translated as CASSDRVGQPQHF.

At least ten counts were recorded for this clonotype. V and J are TRBV6-1 and TRBJ1-6; the D gene is possibly TRBD1 (6 bases). The CDR3 extends over 15 amino acids. V gave up 6 bases and J gave up 9 bases, with 18 bases separating them. Germline V gives CDR1 MNHNS, CDR2 SASEGT. The CDR3 region is CASRGPGQTISPLHF. DNA for the CDR3: TGTGCCAGCAGGGGCCCTGGACAGACGATTTCACCCCTCCACTTT.

This clonotype was observed at least ten times. The rearrangement links TRBV28 to TRBJ1-1; D possibly corresponds to TRBD1 (6 bases). V shed 6 bases and J shed 6 bases, with 17 bases lying between them. Germline CDR1 and CDR2: MDHEN and SYDVKM. This CDR3 contains 14 residues. The CDR3 protein is CASRRNRDRAEAFF. The DNA for the CDR3 is TGTGCCAGCAGGCGCAACAGGGATCGGGCTGAAGCTTTCTTT.

Of note for this clonotype: This may come from a read error, since a much larger clone is one base off. The chain uses TRBV20-1 and TRBJ2-1; 7 bases fit TRBD1. The CDR3 runs 15 residues. Germline lookup yields CDR1 DFQATT and CDR2 SNEGSKA (reference sequence). As DNA, the CDR3 is TGCAGTGCTAAGGGACAGATGAGCTCCTGCAATGAGCAGTTCTTC. It encodes CSAKGQMSSCNEQFF.

This clonotype appeared many times. V usage is TRBV11-2 and J usage is TRBJ1-3; perhaps TRBD1 as D (6 bases). CDR1 is SGHAT and CDR2 is FQNNGV in the germline V gene. The CDR3 loop spans 16 amino acids. The ends were cut back, 3 bases at V and 3 bases at J, with 15 bases in the middle. The chain's CDR3 is CASSLGSARGGNTIYF. The CDR3 DNA reads TGTGCCAGCAGCTTGGGATCCGCCAGGGGTGGAAACACCATATATTTT.

This clonotype showed up many times. The CDR3 DNA is TGTGCCAGCAGCTTAGATCGGCAGGGGGCGATCGGAAACACCATATATTTT. Protein sequence: CASSLDRQGAIGNTIYF. The gene calls are TRBV13 and TRBJ1-3; 8 bases are a match to TRBD1. CDR3 length: 17 amino acids. J lost 4 bases, V lost 1 base, and 9 bases had no gene match. CDR1 is PRHDT and CDR2 is FYEKMQ in the germline V gene (reference sequence).

In this sample, this clonotype turned up many times. This chain links TRBV6-1 with TRBJ2-5; tentatively, D is TRBD1 (5 bases). CDR3 length: 14 amino acids. V lost 3 bases and J lost 0, with 8 bases in between. The V gene's germline CDR1 is MNHNS and CDR2 SASEGT. In nucleotides, the CDR3 is TGTGCCAGCAGTGATCCAGGGTACCAAGAGACCCAGTACTTC. Amino acid sequence: CASSDPGYQETQYF.

This clonotype was seen repeatedly, ten times or more. This chain joins TRBV7-8 and TRBJ2-1, with D perhaps TRBD2 (5 bases). Per germline, CDR1 SGHVS and CDR2 FQNEAQ. Deletions cut 0 bases from V and 7 bases from J, with 10 bases between. This CDR3 is 14 amino acids long. The CDR3 DNA reads as TGTGCCAGCAGCTTAGCGGGGAGTCGGAATGAGCAGTTCTTC. Residues: CASSLAGSRNEQFF.

Of note for this clonotype: A much larger clone lies a single base off, so this may be a read error. CDR3 sequence (DNA): TGTGCCAGCAGCCCACGGACAGGCAGCACTGGCAAGCAGTACTTC. Its protein product is CASSPRTGSTGKQYF. The chain recombines TRBV13 with TRBJ2-7; 7 bases map to TRBD1. Losses at the gene ends were 5 bases for V and 8 bases for J; bases not matched to a gene: 15. The CDR3 extends over 15 amino acids. Germline V gene data show CDR1 as PRHDT and CDR2 as FYEKMQ (reference sequence). The complete variable domain, with remaining parts taken from reference TRBV13 and TRBJ2-7, reads AAGVIQSPRHLIKEKRETATLKCYPIPRHDTVYWYQQGPGQDPQFLISFYEKMQSDKGSIPDRFSAQQFSDYHSELNMSSLELGDSALYFCASSPRTGSTGKQYFGPGTRLTVT.

This clonotype was detected ten times or more. The rearrangement links TRBV6-2 or TRBV6-3 to TRBJ1-5; D is ambiguous. There are 13 residues in the CDR3. Trimming cost V 2 bases and J 5 bases, with 7 bases left between them. Germline CDR1 and CDR2: MNHEY and SVGEGT. The CDR3 sequence: CASSYESDQPQHF. CDR3 coding DNA: TGTGCCAGCAGTTACGAATCGGATCAGCCCCAGCATTTT.

This clonotype has a handful of counts. It may be a read error: a sequence one base away is much more abundant. The chain carries TRBV11-3 and TRBJ1-6; TRBD1 agrees at 7 bases. V gave up 4 bases and J gave up 9 bases; unmatched junction bases: 0. The CDR3 length is 12 residues. CDR1 and CDR2 (germline): SGHNT, YENEEA. The CDR3 is CASSSGGSPLHF. CDR3 DNA: TGTGCCAGCAGCTCAGGGGGTTCACCCCTCCACTTT.

This clonotype turned up a few times. The genes are TRBV15 and TRBJ1-2; weak D call: TRBD1 (6 bases). Trimming pared 4 bases from V and 4 bases from J, leaving 16 bases between. The CDR3 totals 15 residues. The germline V gene encodes CDR1 LNHNV and CDR2 YYDKDF (reference sequence). Here the CDR3 DNA reads TGTGCCACCAGCATAAGGACAGAGGCGACCTATGGCTACACCTTC. Protein sequence: CATSIRTEATYGYTF.

This clonotype was counted ten times or more. J is TRBJ2-3 and V is TRBV28, with D unclear. CDR1 and CDR2 from the germline V gene are MDHEN and SYDVKM. Trimming stripped 6 bases from V and 7 bases from J, with 20 bases between. The CDR3 is made up of 15 amino acids. The CDR3 is CASSHLDLPSNTQYF. The DNA of the CDR3 is TGTGCCAGCAGCCATCTAGACCTACCATCGAATACGCAGTATTTT.

This clonotype was seen repeatedly, ten times or more. V and J are TRBV2 and TRBJ1-1, with D hard to call. Trimming took off 8 bases at V and 1 base at J, with 20 bases between the two ends. This CDR3 comprises 16 residues. CDR1 and CDR2 (germline): SNHLY, FYNNEI. The CDR3 coding sequence is TGTGCCAGCGTCCAACTTAGACGGCGTCAGAACACTGAAGCTTTCTTT. Encoded protein: CASVQLRRRQNTEAFF. The full variable domain, its missing parts supplied by reference TRBV2 and TRBJ1-1, is EPEVTQTPSHQVTQMGQEVILRCVPISNHLYFYWYRQILGQKVEFLVSFYNNEISEKSEIFDDQFSVERPDGSNFTLKIRSTKLEDSAMYFCASVQLRRRQNTEAFFGQGTRLTVV.

This clonotype was observed many times. The rearrangement links TRBV3-1 to TRBJ1-3, with D uncertain. This CDR3 is 15 amino acids long. Germline CDR1 LGHDT, CDR2 YNNKEL (reference sequence). V was pared by 1 base and J by 3 bases, with 10 bases between. As DNA, the CDR3 is TGTGCCAGCAGCCAAGGAGGGTCTATTGGAAACACCATATATTTT. The encoded protein is CASSQGGSIGNTIYF.

This clonotype came up many times. The CDR3 is CASTTTGWTEAFF. CDR3 DNA sequence: TGTGCCAGCACCACAACCGGATGGACTGAAGCTTTCTTT. V gene TRBV11-2 combines with J gene TRBJ1-1; no clear D. V lost 7 bases, J lost 5 bases, and 14 bases lay in between. Germline CDR1 and CDR2: SGHAT and FQNNGV. The CDR3 has 13 residues. Drawing the rest from reference TRBV11-2 and TRBJ1-1, the complete variable domain is EAGVAQSPRYKIIEKRQSVAFWCNPISGHATLYWYQQILGQGPKLLIQFQNNGVVDDSQLPKDRFSAERLKGVDSTLKIQPAKLEDSAVYLCASTTTGWTEAFFGQGTRLTVV.

The chain has TRBV27 and TRBJ1-3; the D gene is possibly TRBD1 (5 bases). Looked up from germline, CDR1 is MNHEY and CDR2 is SMNVEV (reference sequence). This CDR3 is 15 amino acids long. V lost 2 bases and J lost 4, with 12 bases in between. The CDR3 region has the DNA TGTGCCAGCAGTTTAGTCGGGGGAACGGGAAACACCATATATTTT. It is translated as CASSLVGGTGNTIYF.

At least ten counts were recorded for this clonotype. This rearrangement joins TRBV28 to TRBJ2-7, with D perhaps matching TRBD2 (5 bases). CDR1 MDHEN and CDR2 SYDVKM come from the germline V gene. Trimming removed 5 bases at V and 3 bases at J, with 14 bases between. The CDR3 runs to 14 residues. CDR3 region: CASSKTPGDYEQYF. The CDR3 DNA reads as TGTGCCAGCAGTAAAACTCCCGGGGACTACGAGCAGTACTTC.

A remark on this clonotype: A much larger clone is a single base away; this may be a read error. The chain is built from TRBV6-1 and TRBJ2-2; D call uncertain. Germline V gene sequence: CDR1 MNHNS, CDR2 SASEGT. The CDR3 loop spans 13 amino acids. Here the CDR3 reads CASRESNAGELFF. CDR3 DNA: TGTGCCAGCAGGGAATCGAACGCCGGGGAGCTGTTTTTT.

This clonotype was seen only a few times. The gene calls are TRBV7-6 and TRBJ2-6; D is unclear. The germline gives CDR1 SGHVS, CDR2 FNYEAQ. This CDR3 comprises 15 residues. Trimming removed 2 bases at V and 0 bases at J, with 5 bases between. The CDR3 sequence is CASSLIFSGANVLTF. For the CDR3, the DNA is TGTGCCAGCAGCTTAATATTCTCTGGGGCCAACGTCCTGACTTTC. The full variable domain, completed using reference TRBV7-6 and TRBJ2-6, is GAGVSQSPRYKVTKRGQDVALRCDPISGHVSLYWYRQALGQGPEFLTYFNYEAQQDKSGLPNDRFSAERPEGSISTLTIQRTEQRDSAMYRCASSLIFSGANVLTFGAGSRLTVL.

This clonotype was picked up many times. V gene TRBV29-1 combines with J gene TRBJ1-1, with 8 bases identical to TRBD1. CDR3 size: 15 residues. Trimming removed 6 bases from V and 4 bases from J; junction bases left unmatched: 13. The germline CDR1 and CDR2 sequences are SQVTM and ANQGSEA. The CDR3 loop is CSVNPTGVGGTEAFF. CDR3 bases: TGCAGCGTCAACCCGACAGGGGTCGGCGGCACTGAAGCTTTCTTT.

The chain carries TRBV6-1 and TRBJ1-4; tentatively, D is TRBD1 (5 bases). V lost 8 bases and J lost 3, with 16 bases in between. Per the germline V gene, CDR1 is MNHNS and CDR2 is SASEGT. The CDR3 totals 15 residues. The DNA of the CDR3 is TGTGCCAGCTTCAGGGTCCCGGCGGCTAATGAAAAACTGTTTTTT. It specifies CASFRVPAANEKLFF.

The table lists this clonotype with many counts. The chain uses TRBV7-2 and TRBJ1-5, with D possibly matching TRBD1 (5 bases). This CDR3 comprises 15 residues. Germline CDR1 SGHTA, CDR2 FQGNSA. Between the trimmed V and J ends, which lost 5 bases and 6 bases, there was a span of 17 bases. DNA of the CDR3: TGTGCCAGCAGCCGAGACACAGGTTGGGGTCAGCCCCAGCATTTT. Encoded protein: CASSRDTGWGQPQHF.

This clonotype was counted between two and nine times. This sequence may be a read error, since a much larger clone differs from it by one base. The chain recombines TRBV24-1 with TRBJ2-3; D gene uncertain. CDR1 and CDR2 (germline): KGHDR, SFDVKD. V was shortened by 3 bases and J by 4 bases, with 16 bases between the two germline ends. This CDR3 has 16 residues. In DNA, the CDR3 is TGTGCCACCAGTGATCCCAACCCGGTTCAGGCAGATACGCAGTATTTT. Translating it yields CATSDPNPVQADTQYF.

The sample holds many counts of this clonotype. Germline and junction disagree at one end, which may indicate a read error. DNA of the CDR3: TGTGCCAGCAGTGTATCACAGGGGGCGGGGGATACGCAGTATTTT. This codes for CASSVSQGAGDTQYF. The chain links TRBV27 to TRBJ2-3, with 9 nucleotides matching TRBD1. This CDR3 region has 15 residues. Germline-derived CDR1 and CDR2 are MNHEY and SMNVEV (reference sequence).